This T cell receptor beta chain originates from a study of shared clonotypes between healthy human individuals. Whole-study findings and limits: Although depth was large, rarefaction showed that sequencing of the sorted subsets was incomplete.

Comments on this clone: Its matching antigen is unknown.

Using immunoSEQ multiplex PCR, the repertoire was profiled, and TCRdb retains in-frame clones only, with some absent. This table has millions of clones, around 94% appearing once. The sequenced sample was naive CD4+ T cells sorted from blood. Subset here: CD45RA+ positively selected. The clonotype was recovered from a young man in good health.

The CDR3 DNA reads TGTGCCTGGGGGCGGGAATACTCCTACGAGCAGTACTTC. The encoded protein is CAWGREYSYEQYF. The chain combines TRBV30 with TRBJ2-7; possibly TRBD2 for D (6 bases). The V and J ends lost 5 bases and 0 bases respectively, with 11 bases between them. Germline CDR1 and CDR2: GTSNPN and SVGIG (reference sequence). This CDR3 has 13 amino acids. The variable domain in full, completed from reference TRBV30 and TRBJ2-7, reads SQTIHQWPATLVQPVGSPLSLECTVEGTSNPNLYWYRQAAGRGLQLLFYSVGIGQISSEVPQNLSASRPQDRQFILSSKKLLLSDSGFYLCAWGREYSYEQYFGPGTRLTVT.